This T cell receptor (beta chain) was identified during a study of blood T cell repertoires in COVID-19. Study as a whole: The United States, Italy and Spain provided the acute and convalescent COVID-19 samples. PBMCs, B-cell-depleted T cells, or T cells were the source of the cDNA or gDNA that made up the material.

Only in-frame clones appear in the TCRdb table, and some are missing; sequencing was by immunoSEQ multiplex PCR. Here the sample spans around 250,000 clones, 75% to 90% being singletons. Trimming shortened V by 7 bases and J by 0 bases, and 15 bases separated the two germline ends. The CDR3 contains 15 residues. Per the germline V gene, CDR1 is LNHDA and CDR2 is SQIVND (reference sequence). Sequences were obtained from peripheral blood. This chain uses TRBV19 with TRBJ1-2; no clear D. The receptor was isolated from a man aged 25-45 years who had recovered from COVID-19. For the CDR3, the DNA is TGTGCCAGTACACCACAACCCGGAGCTAACTATGGCTACACCTTC. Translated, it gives CASTPQPGANYGYTF.